Following are 24 T cell receptor beta chains from one sample sequenced in a study of beta chain features in type 1 diabetes (dated by TCRdb to 2017 to 2018). Libraries were built with the immunoSEQ multiplex PCR assay. The entire isolated RNA was reverse transcribed using the High Capacity cDNA Reverse Transcription Kit, and thus expressed TCRB transcripts were sequenced. Sourced from immuneACCESS, this table was stored by TCRdb with only in-frame sequences that have V and J called. A share of the clones is absent; for the studies checked, an unresolved V gene accounts for under half, and the remainder has no known explanation. The sample includes over 350,000 clones, with around 15% observed a single time. Of the sample, around 0.02% falls within the top ten clones. Sequenced input: naive CD4+ T cells from blood. Read against the paper, the sample's cell subset or site label means: true naive CD4+ T cells. Receptors originate from a young woman in good health.

A few counts support this clone. Here the CDR3 DNA reads TGCGCCAGCAGCTTGGGACAGGGGCGTTCACCAGTGCAGTACTTC. It encodes CASSLGQGRSPVQYF. The V and J genes are TRBV5-1 and TRBJ2-4; the match to TRBD1 covers 8 bases. The CDR3 sequence is 15 residues long. Germline V gene data show CDR1 as SGHRS and CDR2 as YFSETQ. V shed 0 bases and J 13 bases; nucleotides not matched to a gene: 12.

CDR3 sequence reads: CASSLLDKNIQYF. The CDR3 DNA reads TGTGCCAGCAGCTTATTAGACAAAAACATTCAGTACTTC. The gene calls are TRBV7-2 and TRBJ2-4, with D unresolved. The CDR3 has 13 amino acids. Germline V gene lookup returns CDR1 SGHTA and CDR2 FQGNSA. The V end was cut by 2 bases, the J end by 3 bases, with 5 bases between.

This clone was seen a few times. The chain carries TRBV27 and TRBJ1-3; D uncertain. In germline, CDR1 is MNHEY, CDR2 SMNVEV (reference sequence). This CDR3 region has 15 residues. Trimming removed 3 bases from V and 2 bases from J, with 11 bases in between. The CDR3 is CASSFAGNPGNTIYF. The CDR3 DNA sequence: TGTGCCAGCAGTTTCGCGGGGAATCCTGGAAACACCATATATTTT.

This clone turned up a few times. J is TRBJ2-7 and V is TRBV28, with D maybe TRBD2 (6 bases). Trimming took off 6 bases at V and 3 bases at J, with 18 bases between the two ends. The CDR3 is 15 residues long. Per germline, CDR1 MDHEN and CDR2 SYDVKM. The CDR3 DNA reads as TGTGCCAGCAGGGAAGCGGGCGCCGATAACTACGAGCAGTACTTC. Amino acid sequence: CASREAGADNYEQYF. Supplemented by reference TRBV28 and TRBJ2-7, the full variable domain reads DVKVTQSSRYLVKRTGEKVFLECVQDMDHENMFWYRQDPGLGLRLIYFSYDVKMKEKGDIPEGYSVSREKKERFSLILESASTNQTSMYLCASREAGADNYEQYFGPGTRLTVT.

The chain carries TRBV6-5 and TRBJ1-2; D perhaps matches TRBD1 (6 bases). Per the germline V gene, CDR1 is MNHEY and CDR2 is SVGAGI. Trimming shortened V by 2 bases and J by 4 bases, and 11 bases separated the two germline ends. The CDR3 spans 14 residues. CDR3 amino acids: CASSYGGAGYGYTF. CDR3 nucleotide sequence: TGTGCCAGCAGTTACGGGGGGGCTGGCTATGGCTACACCTTC.

This chain connects TRBV7-3 to TRBJ2-3; 7 nucleotides agree with TRBD1. The germline gives CDR1 SGHTA, CDR2 FQGTGA. The CDR3 is 16 residues long. The V and J ends lost 5 bases and 2 bases, in that order; junction bases with no gene match: 10. The CDR3 DNA reads TGTGCCAGCAGCGTGACCGGACAGGCGATCACAGATACGCAGTATTTT. Translated, it gives CASSVTGQAITDTQYF. The full variable domain, its missing parts supplied by reference TRBV7-3 and TRBJ2-3, is GAGVSQTPSNKVTEKGKYVELRCDPISGHTALYWYRQSLGQGPEFLIYFQGTGAADDSGLPNDRFFAVRPEGSVSTLKIQRTERGDSAVYLCASSVTGQAITDTQYFGPGTRLTVL.

This clone was counted a few times. V is TRBV30 and J is TRBJ2-1, with a tentative D call TRBD2 (6 bases). CDR1 and CDR2 from the germline V gene are GTSNPN and SVGIG (reference sequence). The CDR3 loop spans 15 amino acids. V was cut by 3 bases and J by 4 bases, with 16 bases left in between. The chain's CDR3 is CAWRPGTGAYNEQFF. The CDR3 bases are TGTGCCTGGAGGCCCGGGACTGGGGCTTACAATGAGCAGTTCTTC.

In regard to this clone: The same CDR3 can be traced to other DNA sequences in this sample. The rearrangement links TRBV5-1 to TRBJ1-2, with D perhaps matching TRBD1 (6 bases). This CDR3 spans 13 amino acids. Germline V CDR1 and CDR2: SGHRS, YFSETQ. V lost 0 bases and J 4 bases, leaving 7 bases between the germline ends. The CDR3 sequence: CASSLDRVYGYTF. DNA for the CDR3: TGCGCCAGCAGCTTGGACAGGGTCTATGGCTACACCTTC.

The chain's CDR3 is CSVSRDSSGANVLTF. CDR3 bases: TGCAGCGTTTCCCGGGACAGCTCTGGGGCCAACGTCCTGACTTTC. This chain connects TRBV29-1 to TRBJ2-6, with 7 bases that match TRBD1. The J segment lost 0 bases and the V segment lost 5 bases, leaving 4 bases of the junction unmatched. Germline values: CDR1 SQVTM, CDR2 ANQGSEA. The CDR3 length is 15 residues.

The CDR3 region is CASSQSNRLGANVLTF. The CDR3 region has the DNA TGTGCCAGCAGCCAATCTAACAGGTTAGGGGCCAACGTCCTGACTTTC. The V gene is TRBV4-2, the J gene TRBJ2-6; D is possibly TRBD1 (5 bases). The CDR3 runs to 16 residues. Per the germline V gene, CDR1 is LGHNA and CDR2 is YNFKEQ. The V gene lost 2 bases and the J gene lost 4 bases, with 12 bases spanning the gap.

The chain employs TRBV10-3 and TRBJ2-7; 11 bases are a match to TRBD2. This CDR3 is built from 14 residues. CDR1 and CDR2 from the germline V gene are ENHRY and SYGVKD. V shed 2 bases and J 4 bases; nucleotides not matched to a gene: 1. In DNA, the CDR3 is TGTGCCATCAGTGAGCGGACTAGCGGGTACGAGCAGTACTTC. Encoded protein: CAISERTSGYEQYF.

This clone occurred a few times. V is TRBV9 and J is TRBJ2-5; D is ambiguous. The V gene lost 0 bases and the J gene lost 2 bases, with 8 bases spanning the gap. This CDR3 has 14 residues. Germline V gene data show CDR1 as SGDLS and CDR2 as YYNGEE. CDR3 protein: CASSVASVQETQYF. The CDR3 DNA reads TGTGCCAGCAGCGTAGCGTCAGTACAAGAGACCCAGTACTTC.

This clone occurred a few times. Within the sample, other DNA sequences also encode this same CDR3. The rearrangement links TRBV7-9 to TRBJ2-3, with 8 bases lining up with TRBD2. This CDR3 is built from 14 residues. Trimming took 2 bases from V and 3 from J; bases not matched to a gene: 1. CDR1 and CDR2 from the germline V gene are SEHNR and FQNEAQ (reference sequence). In DNA form, the CDR3 reads TGTGCCAGCAGCTTAACGGGAGGGACAGATACGCAGTATTTT. Encoded protein: CASSLTGGTDTQYF.

The chain combines TRBV6-5 with TRBJ2-5; D perhaps matches TRBD2 (6 bases). CDR3 length: 15 amino acids. Trimming took off 0 bases at V and 5 bases at J, with 13 bases between the two ends. Germline V gene sequence: CDR1 MNHEY, CDR2 SVGAGI. The CDR3 is CASSYSLAWMETQYF. DNA for the CDR3: TGTGCCAGCAGTTACTCGCTAGCGTGGATGGAGACCCAGTACTTC.

The V and J genes are TRBV28 and TRBJ2-2, with D possibly being TRBD2 (5 bases). The germline V and J ends were trimmed by 2 bases and 7 bases, with 8 bases remaining between them. Germline V gives CDR1 MDHEN, CDR2 SYDVKM. There are 13 residues in the CDR3. CDR3 residues: CASSLNGIGELFF. CDR3 sequence (DNA): TGTGCCAGCAGTTTAAACGGGATCGGGGAGCTGTTTTTT.

The chain links TRBV5-1 to TRBJ2-5; TRBD2 matches 10 bases. CDR1 is SGHRS and CDR2 is YFSETQ in the germline V gene. The CDR3 length is 15 residues. J gave up 5 bases and V 1 base, and 5 bases lay outside the gene matches. The CDR3 nucleotides read TGCGCCAGCAGCTTGACTAGCGGGATGGGGGAGACCCAGTACTTC. Protein product: CASSLTSGMGETQYF.

The gene calls are TRBV29-1 and TRBJ1-4; a weak D match, TRBD1 (5 bases). Trimming pared 4 bases from V and 2 bases from J, leaving 8 bases between. The CDR3 contains 13 residues. Looked up from germline, CDR1 is SQVTM and CDR2 is ANQGSEA. CDR3 sequence (DNA): TGCAGCGTTGGGGCAGGGACTAATGAAAAACTGTTTTTT. It codes for CSVGAGTNEKLFF.

The J gene is TRBJ2-7, the V gene TRBV29-1; D is possibly TRBD2 (5 bases). This CDR3 has 14 residues. Germline V gives CDR1 SQVTM, CDR2 ANQGSEA. With 6 bases removed from V and 3 bases from J, the gap between germline ends came to 18 bases. The CDR3, as DNA: TGCAGCGTGATCCCCCCGGGCGGGTACTACGAGCAGTACTTC. This translates into CSVIPPGGYYEQYF.

The chain carries TRBV29-1 and TRBJ1-2; a weak D match, TRBD1 (6 bases). The germline V and J ends were trimmed by 4 bases and 8 bases, with 14 bases remaining between them. This CDR3 is built from 12 residues. The germline V gene encodes CDR1 SQVTM and CDR2 ANQGSEA. This CDR3 reads CSVGQGSRGYTF. The DNA of the CDR3 is TGCAGCGTTGGGCAGGGGTCACGGGGCTACACCTTC. The full variable domain, rest sourced from reference TRBV29-1 and TRBJ1-2, is SAVISQKPSRDICQRGTSLTIQCQVDSQVTMMFWYRQQPGQSLTLIATANQGSEATYESGFVIDKFPISRPNLTFSTLTVSNMSPEDSSIYLCSVGQGSRGYTFGSGTRLTVV.

In its sample, this clone was seen a few times. The chain combines TRBV30 with TRBJ2-3; D is undetermined. Trimming took off 4 bases at V and 3 bases at J, with 11 bases between the two ends. The CDR3 covers 13 residues. CDR1 is GTSNPN, CDR2 SVGIG, per germline (reference sequence). CDR3 loop: CAWTESGTDTQYF. The CDR3 DNA sequence: TGTGCCTGGACGGAATCGGGTACAGATACGCAGTATTTT.

V is TRBV14 and J is TRBJ1-2, with D tentatively TRBD1 (5 bases). CDR3 length: 15 residues. Germline loops: CDR1 SGHDN, CDR2 FVKESK. The ends were cut back, 0 bases at V and 4 bases at J, with 12 bases in the middle. DNA for the CDR3: TGTGCCAGCAGCCAAGATTGGGGCATCCCCTATGGCTACACCTTC. This translates into CASSQDWGIPYGYTF.

The chain combines TRBV28 with TRBJ2-5; tentative D call: TRBD2 (6 bases). This CDR3 is 12 amino acids long. Germline CDR1 is MDHEN and CDR2 is SYDVKM. V was cut by 6 bases and J by 5 bases, with 10 bases left in between. The CDR3 is CASSGGVETQYF. For the CDR3, the DNA is TGTGCCAGCAGCGGAGGGGTGGAGACCCAGTACTTC.

The rearrangement links TRBV7-2 to TRBJ2-2; 7 nucleotides line up with TRBD2. Losses at the gene ends were 6 bases for V and 1 base for J; bases not matched to a gene: 8. The germline V gene has CDR1 SGHTA and CDR2 FQGNSA. The CDR3 length is 16 residues. The CDR3 spells CASSWLADLNTGELFF. The CDR3 bases are TGTGCCAGCAGTTGGCTAGCGGACTTGAACACCGGGGAGCTGTTTTTT.

The genes are TRBV9 and TRBJ2-3, with 8 nucleotides matching TRBD1. CDR3 size: 15 residues. V trimming: 0 bases; J trimming: 4 bases; junction bases outside the gene matches: 4. Germline assignment: CDR1 SGDLS and CDR2 YYNGEE. DNA of the CDR3: TGTGCCAGCAGCGTAGTTACAGGGGGACCAGATACGCAGTATTTT. As protein: CASSVVTGGPDTQYF.